The 20 T cell receptor beta chains given below trace back to one sample, sequenced in a study of identical twins. Each CDR3 protein gets one entry after TCRdb re-called the 5' RACE reads with MiXCR. The table shows approximately 630,000 distinct CDR3 sequences, with roughly 6.6% occurring only once. These same data were also listed under a study on yellow fever vaccine responses in identical twins.

Sample: PBMCs. These receptors were collected from a woman aged 18-29 years in good health.

This clonotype was detected a few times. The chain couples TRBV7-9 to TRBJ2-1, with TRBD2 matching 9 bases. Germline values: CDR1 SEHNR, CDR2 FQNEAQ (reference sequence). The CDR3 totals 16 residues. Losses at the gene ends were 1 base for V and 10 bases for J; bases not matched to a gene: 11. The CDR3 bases are TGTGCCAGCAGCTTAGGACCTAGCGGGGCTCTAGGGGAGCAGTTCTTC. Protein: CASSLGPSGALGEQFF.

This clonotype was seen ten or more times. The V gene is TRBV7-2, the J gene TRBJ2-1, with 9 bases lining up with TRBD2. The V and J ends lost 5 bases and 4 bases, in that order; junction bases with no gene match: 9. The CDR3 has 16 residues. CDR1 and CDR2 (germline): SGHTA, FQGNSA. The CDR3 DNA reads TGTGCCAGCAGCCTTATAGCGGGAGCGTTGTACAATGAGCAGTTCTTC. Its translation is CASSLIAGALYNEQFF.

The chain uses TRBV3-1 and TRBJ2-7; TRBD2 agrees at 7 bases. The V segment lost 2 bases and the J segment 5 bases; nucleotides outside the gene matches: 6. The CDR3 covers 14 residues. Germline CDR1 and CDR2: LGHDT and YNNKEL (reference sequence). The DNA of the CDR3 is TGTGCCAGCAGCCAAAGGACTAGAATGCACGAGCAGTACTTC. Protein sequence: CASSQRTRMHEQYF.

This chain connects TRBV5-6 to TRBJ2-2; 7 positions agree with TRBD2. J lost 5 bases, V lost 4 bases, and 23 bases had no gene match. CDR3 size: 20 residues. The V gene's germline CDR1 is SGHDT and CDR2 YYEEEE. CDR3: CASSPRWRASGIPLTGELFF. In nucleotides, the CDR3 is TGTGCCAGCAGCCCTAGATGGAGGGCTAGCGGAATCCCCTTGACCGGGGAGCTGTTTTTT.

The V gene is TRBV12-3 or TRBV12-4, the J gene TRBJ1-2; D perhaps matches TRBD1 (5 bases). This CDR3 has 14 residues. V lost 5 bases to trimming and J lost 4 bases, with 14 bases between them. In DNA form, the CDR3 reads TGTGCCAGCAGTACGCGGGGGGAGGGCTATGGCTACACCTTC. Translation: CASSTRGEGYGYTF.

The genes are TRBV29-1 and TRBJ1-3, with D hard to call. The CDR3 totals 14 residues. Trimming took 4 bases from V and 0 from J, leaving 10 bases between them. Germline V gene data show CDR1 as SQVTM and CDR2 as ANQGSEA. Here the CDR3 reads CSVVGRLSGNTIYF. For the CDR3, the DNA is TGCAGCGTTGTCGGCAGACTCTCTGGAAACACCATATATTTT.

This clonotype was seen a few times. V usage is TRBV24-1 and J usage is TRBJ2-1, with TRBD1 as a possible D gene (5 bases). The CDR3 spans 14 residues. Germline-derived CDR1 and CDR2 are KGHDR and SFDVKD. The V gene lost 7 bases and the J gene lost 8 bases, with 17 bases spanning the gap. The CDR3 DNA follows: TGTGCCACCAGCCGGGTGGGGCCGGGCGATGAGCAGTTCTTC. Translating gives CATSRVGPGDEQFF.

The chain couples TRBV21-1 to TRBJ2-7. TRBV21-1 is a pseudogene locus. The CDR3 loop spans 13 amino acids. DNA for the CDR3: TGTGCCAGCAGCAAGGGGATGCCCTTCGCGCAGTACTTC. As protein: CASSKGMPFAQYF.

This clonotype was detected only a few times. This chain uses TRBV3-1 with TRBJ1-1, with 8 bases matching TRBD1. Trimming at V came to 1 base and at J to 11 bases, leaving 6 bases not matched to a gene. Germline V gene sequence: CDR1 LGHDT, CDR2 YNNKEL (reference sequence). This CDR3 contains 13 residues. CDR3 sequence (DNA): TGTGCCAGCAGCCAAGTGAGGACAGGGCTGGCTTTCTTT. Its translation is CASSQVRTGLAFF.

In this sample, this clonotype turned up many times. The genes are TRBV29-1 and TRBJ2-3; 7 bases match TRBD1. J gave up 6 bases and V 1 base, and 10 bases lay outside the gene matches. The CDR3 is 15 amino acids. Germline assignment: CDR1 SQVTM and CDR2 ANQGSEA. The CDR3 DNA follows: TGCAGCGTTGAAGGAAAGTTCGGCAGGGGGGATACGCAGTATTTT. This encodes CSVEGKFGRGDTQYF.

This clonotype appeared many times. CDR3 sequence (DNA): TGTGCCACCAGTGACCGAGCGGGAGATATTACAGATACGCAGTATTTT. Translating gives CATSDRAGDITDTQYF. The rearrangement joins TRBV24-1 to TRBJ2-3; 8 nucleotides agree with TRBD2. The germline CDR1 and CDR2 sequences are KGHDR and SFDVKD. The V gene end was trimmed by 4 bases and the J gene end by 3 bases; junction bases not matched to a gene: 8. This CDR3 is built from 16 residues.

There are a few counts of this clonotype. For the CDR3, the DNA is TGTGCCATCAGTCCCGGGACTAGCGGGGGCACAGATACGCAGTATTTT. It translates to CAISPGTSGGTDTQYF. This chain connects TRBV10-3 to TRBJ2-3, with TRBD2 matching over 13 bases. The ends lost 5 bases at V and 1 base at J; junction bases unmatched: 3. The germline V gene encodes CDR1 ENHRY and CDR2 SYGVKD. The CDR3 spans 16 residues.

Many counts were recorded for this clonotype. The chain couples TRBV10-3 to TRBJ2-1; D gene ambiguous. In germline, CDR1 is ENHRY, CDR2 SYGVKD. CDR3 length: 13 residues. Trimming took off 9 bases at V and 8 bases at J, with 17 bases between the two ends. The CDR3 DNA sequence: TGTGCCATGCGCGGTCTCTACGGGCATGAGCAGTTCTTC. It yields the protein CAMRGLYGHEQFF.

Ten or more counts support this clonotype. The chain has TRBV29-1 and TRBJ2-1, with 10 bases lining up with TRBD2. The V segment lost 7 bases and the J segment 15 bases; nucleotides outside the gene matches: 9. The CDR3 is 11 residues long. Germline-derived CDR1 and CDR2 are SQVTM and ANQGSEA. In DNA form, the CDR3 reads TGCAGCGCTGGAATCGGACTAGCGGTGTTCTTC. It yields the protein CSAGIGLAVFF.

This clonotype was counted between two and nine times. The chain uses TRBV12-3 or TRBV12-4 and TRBJ2-5, with 8 bases matching TRBD1. The V gene end was trimmed by 10 bases and the J gene end by 4 bases; junction bases not matched to a gene: 8. There are 13 residues in the CDR3. Here the CDR3 reads CAILTGGRETQYF. CDR3 nucleotides: TGTGCCATTTTAACAGGGGGTAGAGAGACCCAGTACTTC.

The chain combines TRBV7-2 with TRBJ2-1; the D gene is possibly TRBD2 (5 bases). Germline V gives CDR1 SGHTA, CDR2 FQGNSA. The CDR3 spans 16 residues. V was cut by 2 bases and J by 0 bases, with 11 bases left in between. The CDR3 protein is CASSLRGVSSYNEQFF. DNA of the CDR3: TGTGCCAGCAGCTTACGGGGTGTTAGCTCCTACAATGAGCAGTTCTTC.

This clonotype has a count of ten or more. V and J are TRBV2 and TRBJ2-4, with 10 positions matching TRBD2. Germline values: CDR1 SNHLY, CDR2 FYNNEI. CDR3 length equals 14 residues. The V segment lost 6 bases and the J segment 5 bases; nucleotides outside the gene matches: 4. Here the CDR3 DNA reads TGTGCCAGCAGCCCCCTAGCGGGAGAAAACATTCAGTACTTC. This sequence encodes CASSPLAGENIQYF.

The V and J genes are TRBV27 and TRBJ2-7; TRBD2 agrees at 14 bases. The V gene end was trimmed by 3 bases and the J gene end by 6 bases; junction bases not matched to a gene: 4. The CDR3 sequence is 15 residues long. The germline CDR1 and CDR2 sequences are MNHEY and SMNVEV (reference sequence). As DNA, the CDR3 is TGTGCCAGCAGTTTGGGGGGACTAGCGGGAGTCGAGCAGTACTTC. It is translated as CASSLGGLAGVEQYF.

The V call is TRBV28, the J call TRBJ1-2; unclear D gene. Per germline, CDR1 MDHEN and CDR2 SYDVKM. Between the trimmed V and J ends, which lost 5 bases and 7 bases, there was a span of 11 bases. The length of the CDR3 is 12 residues. Here the CDR3 DNA reads TGTGCCAGCAGTACTTACGCAGGTGGCTACACCTTC. This sequence encodes CASSTYAGGYTF.

This clonotype has a count of ten or more. The chain is built from TRBV12-3 or TRBV12-4 and TRBJ1-5; perhaps TRBD1 as D (5 bases). The CDR3 is 15 residues long. V was cut by 7 bases and J by 1 base, with 14 bases left in between. CDR3 coding DNA: TGTGCCAGCACCTTGGGAGGGACGAGCAATCAGCCCCAGCATTTT. Its protein is CASTLGGTSNQPQHF.